Each of the 27 T cell receptor beta chains below was sequenced from the same sample in a study of tissue T cells after allogeneic stem cell transplantation. The table came from immunoSEQ multiplex PCR; TCRdb's copy has only in-frame clones and leaves some out. The sample has about 2,200 clones, 55% seen once; the top ten hold 18%. Indicated time point: mouse harvest day 7 after allogeneic transplant. Each mouse received 10^7 T-cell-depleted marrow cells plus 10^6 splenic CD5+ T cells by tail vein. Sequences were obtained from liver tissue. The receptors originated from a female BALB/c mouse given C57BL/6 T cells with graft-versus-host disease after an allogeneic hematopoietic cell transplant.

Details on this clone: The genes are named according to mouse. This CDR3 reads CASSQDGLGEDTQYF. CDR3 DNA (partial): TGTGCCAGCAGCCAAGACGGACTGGGGGAAGACACCCAGTAC. The chain joins TRBV2 to TRBJ2-5, with 10 positions matching TRBD2. Coverage ceases 1 residue before the CDR3 finishes, and the germline J gene fills in the end. The trim removed 0 bases at V and 4 bases at J, leaving 1 base unmatched. CDR1 is LGHNA and CDR2 is YSYQKL in the germline V gene. The length of the CDR3 is 15 residues.

Turning to this clone: Here the gene names and germline are mouse. The CDR3 extends 1 residue past the end of the read, so its final part is completed from the germline J gene. The chain joins TRBV16 to TRBJ2-7, with D tentatively TRBD1 or TRBD2 (6 bases each). Germline CDR1 reads SGHSA; CDR2 reads FRNQAP. V lost 1 base and J 4 bases, leaving 11 bases between the germline ends. CDR3 size: 14 residues. The CDR3 reads CASSLVGGSYEQYF. CDR3 DNA (partial): TGTGCAAGCAGCTTAGTTGGGGGCAGTTATGAACAGTAC.

There are a few counts of this clone. Genes and germline come from the mouse. The read is 1 residue too short to cover the CDR3 end, so that end is filled in from the germline J gene. V and J are TRBV15 and TRBJ1-2; 8 bases are a match to TRBD1. The CDR3 runs to 15 residues. The V gene end was trimmed by 2 bases and the J gene end by 0 bases; junction bases not matched to a gene: 2. The germline CDR1 and CDR2 sequences are SGHND and FRSKSL. CDR3 sequence reads: CASSLQGAPNSDYTF. The CDR3 DNA, read in part, is TGTGCCAGCAGTTTACAGGGGGCCCCAAACTCCGACTACACC.

On this clone: Gene names are the mouse ones. The CDR3 end is not reached by the read, which stops 1 residue before it; the germline J gene fills it in. The chain joins TRBV26 to TRBJ2-1; 7 bases are shared with TRBD1. The germline V gene has CDR1 KGHPV and CDR2 FQNQEV (reference sequence). The CDR3 sequence is 15 residues long. J gave up 1 base and V 2 bases, and 2 bases lay outside the gene matches. The CDR3 sequence is CASSLVTGNYAEQFF. Incomplete CDR3 DNA: TGTGCCAGCAGTCTGGTGACAGGGAACTATGCTGAGCAGTTC.

In this sample, this clone turned up a few times. The gene symbols are mouse symbols. The sequenced fragment ends 1 residue before the CDR3 boundary, so the rest is inferred from the germline J gene. The genes are TRBV29 and TRBJ1-2; 10 bases agree with TRBD1. The CDR3 covers 14 residues. The germline gives CDR1 MSHET, CDR2 SYDVDS. The J segment lost 2 bases and the V segment lost 6 bases, leaving 3 bases of the junction unmatched. The CDR3 spells CASRPGQGNSDYTF. The sequenced part of the CDR3 DNA is TGTGCTAGCAGGCCGGGACAGGGGAACTCCGACTACACC.

As for this clone: The genes and germline here are from mouse. The read ends 1 residue early relative to the CDR3; the germline J gene fills the gap. The chain is built from TRBV26 and TRBJ2-4; 8 bases are shared with TRBD2. CDR1 KGHPV and CDR2 FQNQEV come from the germline V gene (reference sequence). This CDR3 has 13 residues. Unmatched junction bases numbered 0, after V lost 3 bases and J lost 4 bases. Partial CDR3 DNA: TGTGCCAGCAGTCTTGGGGGGGAAAACACCTTGTAC. It encodes CASSLGGENTLY. The whole CDR3 reads CASSLGGENTLYF.

This clone was seen only a few times. Genes and germline come from the mouse. Coverage ceases 1 residue before the CDR3 finishes, and the germline J gene fills in the end. This chain uses TRBV14 with TRBJ2-5, with D possibly matching TRBD2 (6 bases). Germline-derived CDR1 and CDR2 are SGHDT and FRDEAV. The CDR3 sequence is 14 residues long. V was pared by 2 bases and J by 2 bases, with 9 bases between. CDR3 bases read: TGTGCCAGCAGTTTACGGGGGGTCCAAGACACCCAGTAC. It is translated as CASSLRGVQDTQY. The whole CDR3 region reads CASSLRGVQDTQYF.

In regard to this clone: The genes and germline here are from mouse. The read ends 1 residue shy of where the CDR3 ends; the end is completed using the germline J gene. The V gene is TRBV12-2, the J gene TRBJ2-4; the D gene is possibly TRBD1 (6 bases). Trimming took off 2 bases at V and 2 bases at J, with 7 bases between the two ends. The CDR3 has 13 residues. Germline CDR1 reads SGHLS; CDR2 reads HYDKME. The CDR3 bases that were read are TGTGCCAGCTCTCAGGGGGATCAAAACACCTTGTAC. This gives the protein CASSQGDQNTLY. The CDR3 in full is CASSQGDQNTLYF.

This clone was seen a handful of times. These gene names are mouse names. From the germline J gene comes the end of the CDR3, since the read stops 1 residue before it. J is TRBJ2-7 and V is TRBV13-2; no clear D. Trimming left V 4 bases short and J 0 bases short, with 2 bases between. CDR1 is NNHNN, CDR2 SYGAGS, per germline (reference sequence). This CDR3 spans 11 amino acids. CDR3 DNA (partial): TGTGCCAGCGGTCCCTCCTATGAACAGTAC. Protein product: CASGPSYEQY. The entire CDR3 is CASGPSYEQYF.

Regarding this clone: Mouse gene names and germline throughout. Read coverage stops 1 residue before the CDR3 terminus; the germline J gene supplies the remainder. The V gene is TRBV16, the J gene TRBJ2-4; D might be TRBD2 (5 bases). CDR3 length: 14 residues. V was trimmed by 5 bases and J by 1 base, leaving 10 bases between them. In germline, CDR1 is SGHSA, CDR2 FRNQAP. The sequenced part of the CDR3 DNA is TGTGCAAGCAGCCTGACGACTGGTCAAAACACCTTGTAC. Translation gives CASSLTTGQNTLY. The whole CDR3 is CASSLTTGQNTLYF.

A remark on this clone: Genes here carry mouse names. The CDR3 end lies 1 residue beyond the end of the read and is filled in from the germline J gene. This chain connects TRBV26 to TRBJ2-4; D gene uncertain. Germline CDR1 and CDR2: KGHPV and FQNQEV (reference sequence). This CDR3 has 13 residues. The V end lost 4 bases, the J end lost 0 bases, and 5 bases lay between the germline ends. The CDR3 here is CASSRHSQNTLYF. The sequenced CDR3 bases are TGTGCCAGCAGTCGACATAGTCAAAACACCTTGTAC.

This clone turned up a few times. Mouse gene names and germline throughout. The read ends 1 residue early relative to the CDR3; the germline J gene fills the gap. The J gene is TRBJ2-7, the V gene TRBV5; 12 positions agree with TRBD2. The CDR3 extends over 15 amino acids. With V trimmed by 4 bases and J by 2 bases, 3 bases remained unmatched. Germline V gene data show CDR1 as LGHNA and CDR2 as YNLKQL (reference sequence). The CDR3 sequence is CASSPGTGGPYEQYF. The CDR3 DNA, read in part, is TGTGCCAGCAGCCCCGGGACTGGGGGGCCCTATGAACAGTAC.

Details on this clone: Gene names refer to mouse genes. The read finishes 1 residue shy of the CDR3 end, and the germline J gene is used to complete it. The V call is TRBV2, the J call TRBJ1-4; possible D gene TRBD1, 5 bases. Germline loops: CDR1 LGHNA, CDR2 YSYQKL. With 4 bases removed from V and 3 bases from J, the gap between germline ends came to 12 bases. This CDR3 spans 15 amino acids. Partial CDR3 DNA: TGTGCCAGCAGCCTCGGGGGGGAGGCCAACGAAAGATTATTT. Residues: CASSLGGEANERLF. The entire CDR3 reads CASSLGGEANERLFF.

In this sample, this clone turned up once. Genes here carry mouse names. The read is 1 residue too short to cover the CDR3 end, so that end is filled in from the germline J gene. The chain couples TRBV5 to TRBJ1-4; D ambiguous. This CDR3 is 15 amino acids long. The ends were cut back, 0 bases at V and 2 bases at J, with 7 bases in the middle. Germline V CDR1 and CDR2: LGHNA, YNLKQL (reference sequence). CDR3 in amino acids: CASSQETKSNERLFF. CDR3 DNA (partial): TGTGCCAGCAGCCAAGAAACGAAATCCAACGAAAGATTATTT.

This clone was recorded a few times. These gene names are mouse names. The read ends 1 residue before the CDR3 terminus; that terminus is restored from the germline J gene. This rearrangement joins TRBV13-2 to TRBJ1-2; 7 bases line up with TRBD1. The CDR3 has 15 amino acids. Germline CDR1 is NNHNN and CDR2 is SYGAGS (reference sequence). Trimming removed 0 bases from V and 0 bases from J; junction bases left unmatched: 2. The part of the CDR3 DNA that was read is TGTGCCAGCGGTGATGCTGACAGGGCAAACTCCGACTACACC. This sequence encodes CASGDADRANSDYT. The entire CDR3 reads CASGDADRANSDYTF.

This clone was counted between two and nine times. Here the gene names and germline are mouse. The read ends 1 residue shy of where the CDR3 ends; the end is completed using the germline J gene. The genes are TRBV15 and TRBJ2-1, with 10 bases identical to TRBD2. CDR1 and CDR2 (germline): SGHND, FRSKSL. This CDR3 spans 16 amino acids. The junction had 5 bases not matched to a gene; V was cut back by 5 bases and J by 1 base. The CDR3 region is CASSLDWGANYAEQFF. CDR3 DNA, as far as it was read: TGTGCCAGCAGTCTAGACTGGGGGGCAAACTATGCTGAGCAGTTC.

With respect to this clone: The gene names given are mouse names. The CDR3 is cut off 1 residue early in the read; its end comes from the germline J gene. The chain employs TRBV26 and TRBJ1-1; tentative D call: TRBD1 (6 bases). V was shortened by 2 bases and J by 4 bases, with 11 bases between the two germline ends. Germline-derived CDR1 and CDR2 are KGHPV and FQNQEV (reference sequence). This CDR3 contains 14 residues. Partial CDR3 DNA: TGTGCCAGCAGTCTGACAGGGTGGGCCACAGAAGTCTTC. It encodes CASSLTGWATEVF. The entire CDR3 reads CASSLTGWATEVFF.

As concerns this clone: The genes are named according to mouse. The read falls 1 residue short of the CDR3 end, and the missing part is taken from the germline J gene. This chain links TRBV12-2 with TRBJ1-1; maybe TRBD1 (6 bases). CDR1 and CDR2 from the germline V gene are SGHLS and HYDKME. This CDR3 has 13 residues. V was cut by 1 base and J by 1 base, with 6 bases left in between. CDR3 residues: CASSLTGNTEVFF. The CDR3 bases that were read are TGTGCCAGCTCTCTGACAGGGAACACAGAAGTCTTC.

This clone is categorized as large. The gene names given are mouse names. From the germline J gene comes the end of the CDR3, since the read stops 1 residue before it. The V and J genes are TRBV12-1 and TRBJ1-4; TRBD1 matches at 9 bases. Germline CDR1 is SGHSN and CDR2 is HYEKVE. The J segment lost 5 bases and the V segment lost 4 bases, leaving 4 bases of the junction unmatched. CDR3 length: 14 amino acids. The sequenced part of the CDR3 DNA is TGTGCCAGCTCCCTGGGACAGGGAAACGAAAGATTATTT. Translated: CASSLGQGNERLF. The entire CDR3 is CASSLGQGNERLFF.

This clone has only a few counts. Genes and germline are mouse. The read comes to an end 1 residue before the CDR3 does, leaving the germline J gene to fill in the end. This chain uses TRBV1 with TRBJ2-7; 10 nucleotides match TRBD2. J was trimmed by 4 bases and V by 3 bases; bases with no gene match: 6. The length of the CDR3 is 15 residues. Germline CDR1 and CDR2: NSQYPW and LRSPGD (reference sequence). CDR3: CTCSASGTGAYEQYF. CDR3 DNA, as far as it was read: TGCACCTGCAGTGCCTCCGGGACTGGGGCTTATGAACAGTAC.

As concerns this clone: Gene names are the mouse ones. The CDR3 end falls 1 residue outside the read, so it is completed with the germline J gene. This chain connects TRBV31 to TRBJ2-5; TRBD2 matches 10 bases. J gave up 2 bases and V 2 bases, and 4 bases lay outside the gene matches. The CDR3 is 15 residues long. Germline V CDR1 and CDR2: GKSSPN, SITVG. CDR3 amino acids: CAWSSRDWGQDTQYF. CDR3 bases read: TGTGCCTGGAGTTCCCGGGACTGGGGCCAAGACACCCAGTAC.

This clone turned up a few times. Gene and germline names: mouse. The read comes to an end 1 residue before the CDR3 does, leaving the germline J gene to fill in the end. The rearrangement links TRBV13-3 to TRBJ1-5; no clear D. The CDR3 consists of 15 residues. Between the trimmed V and J ends, which lost 0 bases and 0 bases, there was a span of 7 bases. Germline V lookup: CDR1 NNHDY, CDR2 SYVADS. The CDR3 spells CASSDGGNNNQAPLF. CDR3 DNA, as far as it was read: TGTGCCAGCAGTGATGGAGGTAATAACAACCAGGCTCCGCTT.

As for this clone: Gene names are mouse gene names. The observed sequence ends 1 residue before the CDR3 terminus, with the missing tail filled in from the germline J gene. The J gene is TRBJ2-2, the V gene TRBV3; 11 bases align to TRBD2. The length of the CDR3 is 16 residues. CDR1 SNHLY and CDR2 FYNGKV come from the germline V gene (reference sequence). V lost 5 bases and J lost 2; bases outside the gene matches: 4. The sequenced part of the CDR3 DNA is TGTGCCAGCAGCCTCCGGGACTGGGGGAACACCGGGCAGCTCTAC. It encodes CASSLRDWGNTGQLY. The CDR3 as a whole reads CASSLRDWGNTGQLYF.

Turning to this clone: Germline and genes: mouse. The CDR3 end lies 1 residue beyond the end of the read and is filled in from the germline J gene. This chain links TRBV3 with TRBJ2-7; D gene unclear. Trimming shortened V by 0 bases and J by 0 bases, and 6 bases separated the two germline ends. Germline assignment: CDR1 SNHLY and CDR2 FYNGKV (reference sequence). CDR3 length: 14 amino acids. The part of the CDR3 DNA that was read is TGTGCCAGCAGCTTAGCGCGAAGCTCCTATGAACAGTAC. The encoded protein is CASSLARSSYEQY. The entire CDR3 protein is CASSLARSSYEQYF.

Only a few counts were recorded for this clone. Genes and germline are mouse. Sequencing ends 1 residue short of the CDR3 end; the germline J gene provides the rest. V usage is TRBV12-1 and J usage is TRBJ2-7; D not certain. The CDR3 is 11 residues long. CDR1 and CDR2 (germline): SGHSN, HYEKVE. Trimming took 0 bases from V and 4 from J, leaving 3 bases between them. CDR3 region: CASSLWYEQYF. CDR3 DNA (partial): TGTGCCAGCTCTCTCTGGTATGAACAGTAC.

This clone was detected only a few times. Any gene name here is a mouse gene name. The read ends 1 residue shy of where the CDR3 ends; the end is completed using the germline J gene. This chain links TRBV26 with TRBJ1-4; 9 nucleotides agree with TRBD1. Germline lookup yields CDR1 KGHPV and CDR2 FQNQEV (reference sequence). V gave up 4 bases and J gave up 7 bases; unmatched junction bases: 4. The CDR3 sequence is 14 residues long. The CDR3 DNA, read in part, is TGTGCCAGCAGTCCACAGGGGGCGGGCGAAAGATTATTT. Its protein is CASSPQGAGERLF. The entire CDR3 reads CASSPQGAGERLFF.

This clone was counted only a few times. Mouse gene names and germline throughout. The CDR3 end falls 1 residue outside the read, so it is completed with the germline J gene. The chain combines TRBV3 with TRBJ2-7; D uncertain. V shed 4 bases and J shed 3 bases, with 7 bases lying between them. Germline assignment: CDR1 SNHLY and CDR2 FYNGKV (reference sequence). The CDR3 runs 12 residues. The CDR3 DNA, read in part, is TGTGCCAGCAGCTCGGGCCTCTATGAACAGTAC. It encodes CASSSGLYEQY. The CDR3 in full is CASSSGLYEQYF. Drawing the rest from reference TRBV3 and TRBJ2-7, the complete variable domain is GPKVLQIPSHQIIDMGQMVTLNCDPVSNHLYFYWYKQILGQQMEFLVNFYNGKVMEKSKLFKDQFSVERPDGSYFTLKIQPTALEDSAVYFCASSSGLYEQYFGPGTRLTVL.